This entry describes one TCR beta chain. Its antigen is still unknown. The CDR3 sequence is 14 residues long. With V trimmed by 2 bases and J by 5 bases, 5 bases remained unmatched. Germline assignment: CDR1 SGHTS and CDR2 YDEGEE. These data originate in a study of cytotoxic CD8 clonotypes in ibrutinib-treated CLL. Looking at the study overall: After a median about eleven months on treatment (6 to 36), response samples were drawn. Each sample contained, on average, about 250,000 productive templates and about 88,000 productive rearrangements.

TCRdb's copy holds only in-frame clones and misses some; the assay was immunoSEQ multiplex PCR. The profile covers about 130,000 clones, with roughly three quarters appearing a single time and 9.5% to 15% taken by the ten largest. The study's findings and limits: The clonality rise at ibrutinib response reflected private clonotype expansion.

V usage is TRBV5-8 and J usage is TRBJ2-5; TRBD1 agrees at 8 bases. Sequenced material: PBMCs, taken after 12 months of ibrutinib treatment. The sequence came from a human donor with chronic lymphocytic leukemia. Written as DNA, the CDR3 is TGTGCCAGCAGCTTCCGGACAGGGTGGGAGACCCAGTACTTC. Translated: CASSFRTGWETQYF.